These T cell receptor beta chains were read from a single sample in a study of early T cells in non-severe SARS-CoV-2 infection. A single record per CDR3 protein comes from TCRdb applying MiXCR to the 5' RACE reads. Among tens of thousands of distinct CDR3 sequences listed, around 12% were seen once. The sequenced sample consisted of whole blood. Receptors were obtained from an adult who was a healthcare worker with PCR-confirmed SARS-CoV-2 infection or an uninfected control (not recorded which). The CDR3 runs from the conserved cysteine through the conserved F or W.

V gene: TRBV29-1; CDR3 length: 13; J gene: TRBJ2-5; CDR3 protein: CSVAVGIGETQYF
V gene: TRBV7-2; CDR3 length: 16; J gene: TRBJ2-1; CDR3 protein: CASSLGLGTGDNEQFF
V gene: TRBV10-2; CDR3 length: 15; J gene: TRBJ1-5; CDR3 protein: CASSEVGAANQPQHF
V gene: TRBV6-2/TRBV6-3; CDR3 length: 14; J gene: TRBJ2-5; CDR3 protein: CASSYTAGRETQYF
V gene: TRBV11-3; CDR3 length: 14; J gene: TRBJ2-1; CDR3 protein: CASSRGLVGNEQFF
V gene: TRBV7-2; CDR3 length: 15; J gene: TRBJ2-1; CDR3 protein: CASSLAVTTNNEQFF
V gene: TRBV7-2; CDR3 length: 11; J gene: TRBJ2-7; CDR3 protein: CASSFLDQQYF
V gene: TRBV4-3; CDR3 length: 16; J gene: TRBJ2-3; CDR3 protein: CASSQLDSGGADTQYF
V gene: TRBV19; CDR3 length: 16; J gene: TRBJ1-4; CDR3 protein: CASGSPGKSTNEKLFF
V gene: TRBV7-7; CDR3 length: 14; J gene: TRBJ2-7; CDR3 protein: CASSEDVQGDEQYF
V gene: TRBV11-2; CDR3 length: 15; J gene: TRBJ1-1; CDR3 protein: CASSPPAYLNTEAFF
V gene: TRBV9; CDR3 length: 15; J gene: TRBJ2-1; CDR3 protein: CASSVAVLAGDEQFF
V gene: TRBV7-2; CDR3 length: 13; J gene: TRBJ2-7; CDR3 protein: CASSLRDVDEQYF
V gene: TRBV12-3/TRBV12-4; CDR3 length: 14; J gene: TRBJ2-2; CDR3 protein: CASSWTANTGELFF
V gene: TRBV19; CDR3 length: 17; J gene: TRBJ2-4; CDR3 protein: CASSISYRELAKNIQYF
V gene: TRBV29-1; CDR3 length: 14; J gene: TRBJ2-1; CDR3 protein: CSVAGLDNYNEQFF
V gene: TRBV4-3; CDR3 length: 15; J gene: TRBJ1-2; CDR3 protein: CASSQTDRGFHGYTF
V gene: TRBV6-4; CDR3 length: 15; J gene: TRBJ2-1; CDR3 protein: CASSPLAGGPNEQFF
V gene: TRBV11-2; CDR3 length: 15; J gene: TRBJ2-5; CDR3 protein: CASSLAGGTQETQYF
V gene: TRBV11-2; CDR3 length: 14; J gene: TRBJ2-3; CDR3 protein: CASSSGTEGSTQYF
V gene: TRBV20-1; CDR3 length: 14; J gene: TRBJ2-1; CDR3 protein: CSATGTSGRAREFF
V gene: TRBV7-6; CDR3 length: 17; J gene: TRBJ2-7; CDR3 protein: CASSLDGSASEGYEQYF
V gene: TRBV7-3; CDR3 length: 13; J gene: TRBJ1-1; CDR3 protein: CASSLSVQGAAFF
V gene: TRBV28; CDR3 length: 14; J gene: TRBJ2-7; CDR3 protein: CASSFPRDPYEQYF